This TCR beta chain was sequenced during a study of blood T cell repertoires in COVID-19 (dated by TCRdb to 2020 to 2022). Study-level background: Collaborator samples came from the United States, Italy and Spain and covered acute and convalescent phases of COVID-19. The dataset comprised deeply sampled blood TCRbeta repertoires from subjects exposed to, actively infected with, or recovered from COVID-19. Samples came from the ongoing ImmuneRACE study (first 160 participants) plus 1,254 subjects from 6 global collaborators. HLA class I and class II types, where available, came from metadata supplied by the sample provider rather than from assay-based typing. Sample metadata almost always included a de-identified subject ID, COVID-19 status, age in years and sex. The repertoires were released in a freely available public database intended as a resource for research on the immune response to SARS-CoV-2. The material from the prospective study consisted of cDNA or gDNA derived from T cells, B-cell-depleted T cells, or PBMCs.

A remark on this clone: There is no known antigen for this receptor. There are no base qualities to consult, and no much larger clone falls within one base.

The full study reports these points: The quantity of clinical and demographic metadata differed by source and by participant and was supplied without curation.

TCRbeta CDR3 regions were amplified from genomic DNA by means of the immunoSEQ Assay, a bias-controlled multiplex PCR. The published analysis was carried out like this. The number of nucleated cells in each sample was estimated by amplification of reference gene primers within the assay. To quantify the absolute abundance of each unique TCRbeta CDR3 rearrangement, sequence reads were collapsed and filtered. For each sample, productive Simpson clonality was calculated as the square root of Simpson's diversity index over productive rearrangements. TCRdb obtained this table from immuneACCESS and retained in-frame rearrangements with V and J assigned. These tables miss some clones; where compared with another copy, unresolved V genes account for less than half of the shortfall, and the remainder is unexplained. That table furnishes V, J and clone size, whereas the DNA furnished D and trimming. The sample table lists 250,000 to 300,000 clones, roughly 85% of them with a count of one. The ten most abundant clones make up 4.5% to 5.5% of the sample.

The CDR3 has 12 amino acids, counting the end cysteine and phenylalanine. Only CDR3 DNA is held: 36 bases, read in frame from base 1. Germline trimming amounts to 6 bases on V and 5 bases on J, with 0 as the count of junction bases outside the gene matches. The germline V gene encodes CDR1 MNHEY and CDR2 SVGAGI. Collaborating institutions collected whole blood in K2EDTA tubes following their own protocols. For TCRbeta analysis, collaborator samples were shipped as frozen whole blood, as isolated PBMCs, or as DNA extracted from either sample type. This TCR was recovered from a man aged 45-65 years with active or convalescent COVID-19. The specimen sequenced was peripheral blood. The chain was built from TRBV6-5 and TRBJ2-2; TRBD1 matches 7 bases in the middle. The CDR3 loop reads CASRTGTGELFF. In nucleotides, the sequence is TGTGCCAGCAGGACAGGGACCGGGGAGCTGTTTTTT.